Below, 10 T cell receptor beta chains from the same sample are listed, as sequenced in a study of blood T cell repertoires in COVID-19. TCRdb's copy holds only in-frame clones and misses some; the assay was immunoSEQ multiplex PCR. The sample lists about 47,000 clones, roughly 80% seen once, with 20% to 25% in the top ten. The source material was peripheral blood. These receptors all come from an older woman with acute or convalescent COVID-19.

The chain recombines TRBV24-1 with TRBJ1-2; 7 bases map to TRBD1. The CDR3 consists of 14 residues. V was clipped by 4 bases and J by 3 bases; unmatched bases: 4. Germline V gene sequence: CDR1 KGHDR, CDR2 SFDVKD. DNA for the CDR3: TGTGCCACCAGTGAGGGTGACAGGGACTATGGCTACACCTTC. This translates into CATSEGDRDYGYTF.

This clone was detected a few times. This sequence joins TRBV2 and TRBJ2-1; 11 bases match TRBD2. The CDR3 loop spans 15 amino acids. The V and J ends lost 6 bases and 5 bases, in that order; junction bases with no gene match: 6. In germline, CDR1 is SNHLY, CDR2 FYNNEI. The CDR3 region is CASSVTSGGHNEQFF. The CDR3 DNA is TGTGCCAGCAGCGTTACTAGCGGGGGCCACAATGAGCAGTTCTTC.

The gene calls are TRBV9 and TRBJ2-3; 12 bases are shared with TRBD2. The CDR3 runs to 19 residues. Unmatched junction bases numbered 10, after V lost 0 bases and J lost 2 bases. Germline values: CDR1 SGDLS, CDR2 YYNGEE. The CDR3 sequence: CASSVEIPPSGGDTDTQYF. CDR3 coding DNA: TGTGCCAGCAGCGTAGAAATTCCCCCTAGCGGGGGGGACACAGATACGCAGTATTTT.

The V and J genes are TRBV6-5 and TRBJ1-1; TRBD1 is a possible D gene (6 bases). CDR1 MNHEY and CDR2 SVGAGI come from the germline V gene. The CDR3 consists of 14 residues. Trimming pared 2 bases from V and 4 bases from J, leaving 11 bases between. CDR3 sequence: CASSYQGLGTEAFF. Here the CDR3 DNA reads TGTGCCAGCAGTTACCAGGGGCTGGGCACTGAAGCTTTCTTT.

This clone occurred a few times. The V gene is TRBV5-5, the J gene TRBJ2-7; 8 nucleotides line up with TRBD1. From germline, CDR1 is SGHKS and CDR2 YYEKEE (reference sequence). The V and J ends lost 3 bases and 7 bases, in that order; junction bases with no gene match: 3. This CDR3 spans 12 amino acids. DNA for the CDR3: TGTGCCAGCAGCTGGACAGGGCGGGAGCAGTACTTC. It is translated as CASSWTGREQYF. The full variable domain, its missing parts supplied by reference TRBV5-5 and TRBJ2-7, is DAGVTQSPTHLIKTRGQQVTLRCSPISGHKSVSWYQQVLGQGPQFIFQYYEKEERGRGNFPDRFSARQFPNYSSELNVNALLLGDSALYLCASSWTGREQYFGPGTRLTVT.

V usage is TRBV19 and J usage is TRBJ1-1; 9 bases line up with TRBD1. Trimming took 3 bases from V and 10 from J; bases not matched to a gene: 6. The CDR3 loop spans 13 amino acids. The V gene's germline CDR1 is LNHDA and CDR2 SQIVND (reference sequence). The CDR3 spells CASSMMDRGSAFF. The CDR3 nucleotides read TGTGCCAGTAGTATGATGGACAGGGGATCAGCTTTCTTT. Based on the CDR3 plus reference TRBV19 and TRBJ1-1, the full variable domain is DGGITQSPKYLFRKEGQNVTLSCEQNLNHDAMYWYRQDPGQGLRLIYYSQIVNDFQKGDIAEGYSVSREKKESFPLTVTSAQKNPTAFYLCASSMMDRGSAFFGQGTRLTVV.

This clone was seen a few times. The CDR3: CASSVATSGRNEQYF. The CDR3 region has the DNA TGTGCCAGCAGCGTAGCGACTAGCGGGAGGAACGAGCAGTACTTC. The chain is built from TRBV9 and TRBJ2-7; TRBD2 aligns across 13 bases. The CDR3 runs to 15 residues. CDR1 is SGDLS and CDR2 is YYNGEE in the germline V gene. The trim removed 0 bases at V and 5 bases at J, leaving 2 bases unmatched.

The gene calls are TRBV30 and TRBJ1-3; tentative D call: TRBD1 (6 bases). From germline, CDR1 is GTSNPN and CDR2 SVGIG (reference sequence). The CDR3 spans 14 residues. V was shortened by 2 bases and J by 3 bases, with 11 bases between the two germline ends. CDR3 nucleotide sequence: TGTGCCTGGAGTTCGAAGGGGGTTGGAAACACCATATATTTT. This encodes CAWSSKGVGNTIYF.

The rearrangement uses TRBV19 and TRBJ2-3, with D perhaps matching TRBD1 (6 bases). V was pared by 5 bases and J by 5 bases, with 20 bases between. The CDR3 is made up of 16 amino acids. Per germline, CDR1 LNHDA and CDR2 SQIVND (reference sequence). CDR3 region: CASSLRTGPSQDTQYF. The CDR3 DNA follows: TGTGCCAGTAGTTTAAGAACAGGGCCTTCACAAGATACGCAGTATTTT.

This sequence joins TRBV5-8 and TRBJ1-5; TRBD1 aligns across 7 bases. This CDR3 has 14 residues. CDR1 is SGHTS and CDR2 is YDEGEE in the germline V gene. Trimming took 5 bases from V and 6 from J; bases not matched to a gene: 8. The CDR3 DNA follows: TGTGCCAGCAGTCACGACAGGGCGGGTCAGCCCCAGCATTTT. It specifies CASSHDRAGQPQHF.